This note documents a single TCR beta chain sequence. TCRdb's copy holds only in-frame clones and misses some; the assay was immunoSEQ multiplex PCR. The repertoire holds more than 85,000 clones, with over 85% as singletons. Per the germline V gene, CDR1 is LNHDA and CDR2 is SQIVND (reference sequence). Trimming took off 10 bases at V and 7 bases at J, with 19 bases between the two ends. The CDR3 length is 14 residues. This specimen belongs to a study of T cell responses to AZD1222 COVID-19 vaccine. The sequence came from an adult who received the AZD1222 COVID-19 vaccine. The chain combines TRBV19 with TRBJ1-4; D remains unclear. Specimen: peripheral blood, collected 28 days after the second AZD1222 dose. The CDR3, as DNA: TGTGCCACCCTAGGCGGGATAGTGGCTGAAAAACTGTTTTTT. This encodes CATLGGIVAEKLFF.